A single sample gave rise to the 25 T cell receptor beta chains below, sequenced in a study of T cells in Graves' hyperthyroidism and ophthalmopathy. It was RNA transcripts that yielded the amplified TCR beta CDR3 regions. Carried out on the TCR CDR3, a first-round RT-PCR used the HTBI primer set. TCRdb itself ran the multiplex PCR reads through MiXCR, one entry per CDR3 protein. The sample lists fewer than 650,000 distinct CDR3 sequences, over 12% occurring once. The sequenced sample consisted of blood. These receptors originate from a woman between 40 and 55 years old with Graves' ophthalmopathy.

This clonotype was detected ten times or more. The chain links TRBV30 to TRBJ2-5; 7 bases align to TRBD1. The length of the CDR3 is 14 residues. Per germline, CDR1 GTSNPN and CDR2 SVGIG (reference sequence). V was clipped by 7 bases and J by 2 bases; unmatched bases: 10. Here the CDR3 reads CASDRLTGQETQYF. CDR3 nucleotide sequence: TGTGCCTCCGACCGGTTGACAGGGCAAGAGACCCAGTACTTC.

At least ten counts were recorded for this clonotype. The gene calls are TRBV15 and TRBJ1-5; tentative D call: TRBD1 (6 bases). The V and J ends lost 5 bases and 7 bases respectively, with 18 bases between them. CDR1 and CDR2 from the germline V gene are LNHNV and YYDKDF (reference sequence). The CDR3 runs 15 residues. This CDR3 is CATSDEQGGRQPQHF. CDR3 DNA sequence: TGTGCCACCAGCGACGAACAGGGAGGAAGGCAGCCCCAGCATTTT.

This clonotype was seen many times. J is TRBJ2-7 and V is TRBV28, with 10 bases aligning to TRBD1. This CDR3 has 16 amino acids. The germline CDR1 and CDR2 sequences are MDHEN and SYDVKM. Trimming at V came to 4 bases and at J to 5 bases, leaving 11 bases not matched to a gene. DNA for the CDR3: TGTGCCAGCAGTTCACCCCGCGGGACAGGGGCCCACGAGCAGTACTTC. It yields the protein CASSSPRGTGAHEQYF.

At least ten counts were recorded for this clonotype. This chain joins TRBV7-8 and TRBJ2-5; 12 positions match TRBD2. V shed 4 bases and J 5 bases; nucleotides not matched to a gene: 5. Germline V gene lookup returns CDR1 SGHVS and CDR2 FQNEAQ. The CDR3 totals 15 residues. The CDR3 bases are TGTGCCAGCAGCTGGCGACTAGCGGGAGTGGAGACCCAGTACTTC. Translated, it gives CASSWRLAGVETQYF.

The CDR3 spells CASRLLGTSYEQYF. The CDR3 nucleotides are TGCGCCAGCAGGCTACTAGGGACGTCCTACGAGCAGTACTTC. The chain employs TRBV5-1 and TRBJ2-7; D assignment may be TRBD1 or TRBD2 (5 bases each). Trimming left V 5 bases short and J 1 base short, with 13 bases between. The CDR3 totals 14 residues. CDR1 is SGHRS and CDR2 is YFSETQ in the germline V gene.

This clonotype occurred many times. The chain combines TRBV29-1 with TRBJ2-5; 11 nucleotides align to TRBD2. Germline CDR1 is SQVTM and CDR2 is ANQGSEA. The CDR3 is made up of 15 amino acids. Unmatched junction bases numbered 9, after V lost 4 bases and J lost 5 bases. This chain's CDR3 is CSVALAGVGVETQYF. CDR3 in DNA: TGCAGCGTTGCACTAGCGGGAGTGGGAGTCGAGACCCAGTACTTC.

The table lists this clonotype with many counts. The rearrangement uses TRBV20-1 and TRBJ2-7, with D possibly being TRBD1 (6 bases). Germline values: CDR1 DFQATT, CDR2 SNEGSKA (reference sequence). Trimming left V 0 bases short and J 7 bases short, with 16 bases between. The length of the CDR3 is 14 residues. DNA of the CDR3: TGCAGTGCTAGAGATGTAGGGGGAAAAGGGGAGCAGTACTTC. This gives the protein CSARDVGGKGEQYF.

CDR3 protein: CASDSLNTEAFF. The CDR3 coding sequence is TGTGCCAGCGACAGCCTGAACACTGAAGCTTTCTTT. The chain employs TRBV6-1 and TRBJ1-1; possibly TRBD1 for D (5 bases). Per germline, CDR1 MNHNS and CDR2 SASEGT. Between the trimmed V and J ends, which lost 8 bases and 0 bases, there was a span of 7 bases. The CDR3 has 12 residues.

This clonotype has a count of ten or more. V and J are TRBV12-3 or TRBV12-4 and TRBJ1-1, with TRBD1 as a possible D gene (5 bases). This CDR3 is 16 amino acids long. Between the trimmed V and J ends, which lost 6 bases and 4 bases, there was a span of 21 bases. CDR3 loop: CASSLDRWGAVTEAFF. The CDR3 DNA reads as TGTGCCAGCAGCCTAGACCGTTGGGGCGCGGTCACTGAAGCTTTCTTT.

This clonotype was observed at least ten times. The chain couples TRBV5-1 to TRBJ1-1; TRBD1 matches 11 bases. This CDR3 comprises 16 residues. The germline V gene encodes CDR1 SGHRS and CDR2 YFSETQ. Trimming removed 4 bases from V and 2 bases from J; junction bases left unmatched: 7. CDR3 bases: TGCGCCAGCAGCACCACCGGGACAGGGGGTAACACTGAAGCTTTCTTT. It translates to CASSTTGTGGNTEAFF.

This clonotype was observed at least ten times. The genes are TRBV5-1 and TRBJ2-7; 9 bases match TRBD1. Germline V gene sequence: CDR1 SGHRS, CDR2 YFSETQ. Trimming at V came to 5 bases and at J to 2 bases, leaving 5 bases not matched to a gene. CDR3 length: 14 residues. The CDR3: CASSGTGMAYEQYF. The DNA for the CDR3 is TGCGCCAGCAGTGGGACAGGGATGGCCTACGAGCAGTACTTC.

This clonotype showed up many times. The genes are TRBV6-5 and TRBJ2-5, with 7 bases fitting TRBD1. The germline V gene has CDR1 MNHEY and CDR2 SVGAGI. The V segment lost 4 bases and the J segment 5 bases; nucleotides outside the gene matches: 10. The CDR3 extends over 15 amino acids. CDR3 coding DNA: TGTGCCAGCAGTTCCATTTTAGGGGGCTTGGAGACCCAGTACTTC. Protein product: CASSSILGGLETQYF.

Only a few counts were recorded for this clonotype. The chain uses TRBV18 and TRBJ2-6, with TRBD1 matching 7 bases. Germline V gene sequence: CDR1 KGHSH, CDR2 LQKENI. V trimming: 3 bases; J trimming: 1 base; junction bases outside the gene matches: 9. The CDR3 is 18 residues long. CDR3 bases: TGTGCCAGCTCACCCATGACACAGGGGTCTTCTGGGGCCAACGTCCTGACTTTC. The encoded protein is CASSPMTQGSSGANVLTF.

This clonotype has just a few counts. One junction end disagrees with the germline gene, perhaps due to a read error. This rearrangement joins TRBV12-3 or TRBV12-4 to TRBJ2-2, with TRBD1 matching over 7 bases. CDR3 length equals 15 residues. CDR3 sequence reads: CASHPGTGDTGELVF. The CDR3 bases are TGTGCCAGCCACCCCGGTACAGGGGACACCGGGGAGCTGGTTTTT.

This clonotype was counted at least ten times. The chain joins TRBV12-3 or TRBV12-4 to TRBJ1-5; D is ambiguous. Trimming shortened V by 3 bases and J by 0 bases, and 12 bases separated the two germline ends. CDR3 size: 16 residues. CDR3 amino acids: CASSFGGQLSNQPQHF. The CDR3 region has the DNA TGTGCCAGCAGTTTCGGCGGGCAACTTAGCAATCAGCCCCAGCATTTT.

This clonotype came up many times. The genes are TRBV20-1 and TRBJ2-5; the D gene is possibly TRBD1 (6 bases). The CDR3 is 15 residues long. Deletions cut 3 bases from V and 1 base from J, with 15 bases between. The germline gives CDR1 DFQATT, CDR2 SNEGSKA (reference sequence). The CDR3, as DNA: TGCAGTGCTAGCCAACCAGGGGACGTCCAAGAGACCCAGTACTTC. It encodes CSASQPGDVQETQYF.

This clonotype turned up a few times. V usage is TRBV4-1 and J usage is TRBJ2-5; 7 nucleotides agree with TRBD2. CDR3 length equals 13 residues. The J segment lost 5 bases and the V segment lost 0 bases, leaving 0 bases of the junction unmatched. CDR1 and CDR2 from the germline V gene are MGHRA and YSYEKL. In nucleotides, the CDR3 is TGCGCCAGCAGCCAAGAGCGGGGGGAGACCCAGTACTTC. It translates to CASSQERGETQYF.

The chain links TRBV3-1 to TRBJ2-7; tentatively, D is TRBD2 (5 bases). Trimming stripped 4 bases from V and 2 bases from J, with 12 bases between. The CDR3 extends over 14 amino acids. Germline lookup yields CDR1 LGHDT and CDR2 YNNKEL (reference sequence). CDR3 residues: CASSLKSGAYEQYF. CDR3 in DNA: TGTGCCAGCAGCCTCAAAAGCGGAGCCTACGAGCAGTACTTC.

The chain uses TRBV3-1 and TRBJ1-3, with TRBD1 as a possible D gene (6 bases). Germline CDR1 reads LGHDT; CDR2 reads YNNKEL (reference sequence). The germline V and J ends were trimmed by 4 bases and 2 bases, with 18 bases remaining between them. This CDR3 contains 17 residues. In nucleotides, the CDR3 is TGTGCCAGCAGCCGCGCTTACAGGGATAACGCTGGAAACACCATATATTTT. Translating gives CASSRAYRDNAGNTIYF.

A single count supports this clonotype. The V and J genes are TRBV6-5 and TRBJ2-5; the D gene is possibly TRBD1 (6 bases). V lost 0 bases, J lost 3 bases, and 14 bases lay in between. The CDR3 totals 16 residues. Germline V gives CDR1 MNHEY, CDR2 SVGAGI. The CDR3 here is CASSYSIGGIEETQYF. As DNA, the CDR3 is TGTGCCAGCAGTTACTCGATAGGGGGAATCGAAGAGACCCAGTACTTC.

At least ten counts were recorded for this clonotype. The chain is built from TRBV20-1 and TRBJ1-3; D ambiguous. The V end was cut by 1 base, the J end by 2 bases, with 3 bases between. This CDR3 is 12 amino acids long. The germline gives CDR1 DFQATT, CDR2 SNEGSKA (reference sequence). CDR3 DNA: TGCAGTGCTAGAGGAGCTGGAAACACCATATATTTT. It specifies CSARGAGNTIYF.

This clonotype has ten or more counts. This chain links TRBV4-1 with TRBJ2-7, with D maybe TRBD1 (6 bases). CDR3 length: 15 amino acids. Germline CDR1 reads MGHRA; CDR2 reads YSYEKL. V was trimmed by 1 base and J by 2 bases, leaving 12 bases between them. The CDR3, as DNA: TGCGCCAGCAGCCAAGGGACGGACAGTGCCTACGAGCAGTACTTC. It specifies CASSQGTDSAYEQYF.

This clonotype was picked up a small number of times. V usage is TRBV5-1 and J usage is TRBJ2-6; 7 bases are shared with TRBD1. V was clipped by 2 bases and J by 3 bases; unmatched bases: 2. Germline CDR1 reads SGHRS; CDR2 reads YFSETQ. This CDR3 comprises 15 residues. CDR3 in amino acids: CASSLQGNGANVLTF. As DNA, the CDR3 is TGCGCCAGCAGCTTACAGGGGAATGGGGCCAACGTCCTGACTTTC.

This clonotype was found many times. A much larger clone lies a single base off, so this may be a read error. This chain uses TRBV28 with TRBJ2-7; 9 nucleotides align to TRBD2. Germline lookup yields CDR1 MDHEN and CDR2 SYDVKM. The CDR3 extends over 14 amino acids. CDR3 amino acids: CASKGAGGPYEQCF. The CDR3 nucleotides are TGTGCCAGCAAGGGCGCGGGAGGGCCCTACGAGCAGTGCTTC. The full variable domain, in which reference TRBV28 and TRBJ2-7 provide the parts outside the CDR3, is DVKVTQSSRYLVKRTGEKVFLECVQDMDHENMFWYRQDPGLGLRLIYFSYDVKMKEKGDIPEGYSVSREKKERFSLILESASTNQTSMYLCASKGAGGPYEQCFGPGTRLTVT.

This clonotype was counted between two and nine times. A much more abundant neighbour one base away suggests this may be a read error. The CDR3 loop reads CAGSAGLSYTF. CDR3 DNA sequence: TGTGCCGGCAGTGCAGGGTTAAGCTACACCTTC. The chain uses TRBV28 and TRBJ1-2, with D possibly matching TRBD1 (5 bases). Per germline, CDR1 MDHEN and CDR2 SYDVKM. The CDR3 has 11 amino acids.